Listed here are 9 T cell receptor beta chains from one sample, sequenced in a study of spatial heterogeneity in lung cancer. General study points: Higher tumor mutation counts went along with higher counts of expanded intratumoral alpha and beta TCRs.

The sample's time point: sample taken at primary tumor resection. The antigens of these receptors remain unknown. TCRdb recomputed calls from the 5' RACE reads with MiXCR, one row per CDR3 protein. Of around 7,800 distinct CDR3 sequences in the sample, roughly 8% are singletons; the top ten hold approximately 4.4%. The sequences come from lung tumor tissue, collected at surgery. The receptors derive from a male donor with early-stage non-small cell lung cancer.

This clonotype ranks as medium-sized. CDR3 nucleotides: TGCAGTGCTAGAGAGATAGCGGGAAGCACAGATACGCAGTATTTT. Its protein product is CSAREIAGSTDTQYF. The V gene is TRBV20-1, the J gene TRBJ2-3; 8 bases line up with TRBD2. The CDR3 runs to 15 residues. Germline loops: CDR1 DFQATT, CDR2 SNEGSKA (reference sequence). V lost 0 bases and J lost 0; bases outside the gene matches: 2.

This clonotype was recorded many times. This chain uses TRBV20-1 with TRBJ2-3; 7 bases match TRBD2. The CDR3 covers 13 residues. V lost 6 bases, J lost 2 bases, and 5 bases stayed unmatched. Germline CDR1 and CDR2: DFQATT and SNEGSKA (reference sequence). As DNA, the CDR3 is TGCAGTGCCCAAAGCGGGACCACAGATACGCAGTATTTT. It translates to CSAQSGTTDTQYF.

By proportion, this clonotype is medium-sized. V gene TRBV5-6 combines with J gene TRBJ2-7, with a weak D call TRBD1 (5 bases). V lost 2 bases to trimming and J lost 2 bases, with 20 bases between them. Germline V CDR1 and CDR2: SGHDT, YYEEEE. This CDR3 has 17 residues. CDR3 nucleotides: TGTGCCAGCAGCTTAAGGGTCTTGACAGCTATAGCCTACGAGCAGTACTTC. Translation: CASSLRVLTAIAYEQYF.

V gene TRBV20-1 combines with J gene TRBJ1-1, with D unclear. CDR1 and CDR2 (germline): DFQATT, SNEGSKA (reference sequence). Trimming left V 3 bases short and J 3 bases short, with 11 bases between. There are 13 residues in the CDR3. The CDR3: CSASMVTDTEAFF. The CDR3 DNA is TGCAGTGCTAGTATGGTAACGGACACTGAAGCTTTCTTT.

By sample fraction, this clonotype is medium-sized (0.01 to 0.1%). This chain joins TRBV6-6 and TRBJ1-1; D perhaps matches TRBD1 (5 bases). Germline V lookup: CDR1 MNHNY, CDR2 SVGAGI (reference sequence). This CDR3 spans 11 amino acids. The V and J ends lost 5 bases and 6 bases respectively, with 7 bases between them. In nucleotides, the CDR3 is TGTGCCAGCAGTCAGGGCGCTGAAGCTTTCTTT. This codes for CASSQGAEAFF.

V and J are TRBV7-2 and TRBJ2-3; D possibly corresponds to TRBD2 (5 bases). CDR1 and CDR2 from the germline V gene are SGHTA and FQGNSA. The germline V and J ends were trimmed by 5 bases and 4 bases, with 10 bases remaining between them. The CDR3 has 13 residues. The CDR3 loop is CASSAGPPDTQYF. CDR3 DNA sequence: TGTGCCAGCAGCGCGGGTCCACCAGATACGCAGTATTTT.

This clonotype came up many times. V is TRBV12-3 or TRBV12-4 and J is TRBJ2-1; possibly TRBD2 for D (6 bases). This CDR3 has 15 residues. The V gene lost 5 bases and the J gene lost 4 bases, with 15 bases spanning the gap. The DNA of the CDR3 is TGTGCCAGCAGTCCGCGGGCGGGGCCATACAATGAGCAGTTCTTC. Residues: CASSPRAGPYNEQFF.

Judged by abundance, this clonotype is medium-sized. The J gene is TRBJ1-2, the V gene TRBV28; 7 bases are shared with TRBD1. CDR1 is MDHEN, CDR2 SYDVKM, per germline. V lost 5 bases to trimming and J lost 5 bases; unmatched junction nucleotides: 11. The CDR3 sequence is 15 residues long. The CDR3 protein is CASSLPGGAFYGYTF. The CDR3 region has the DNA TGTGCCAGCAGTCTACCAGGGGGGGCCTTTTATGGCTACACCTTC.

This clonotype has more than one count but fewer than ten. The V and J genes are TRBV7-2 and TRBJ2-4; 8 bases map to TRBD2. V was clipped by 3 bases and J by 0 bases; unmatched bases: 10. The CDR3 is 18 residues long. Per germline, CDR1 SGHTA and CDR2 FQGNSA. For the CDR3, the DNA is TGTGCCAGCAGCTTGGACTCGAGCGGGAGTCTAGCCAAAAACATTCAGTACTTC. Protein product: CASSLDSSGSLAKNIQYF.